The 17 T cell receptor beta chains in this list originate from one sample, sequenced in a study of CD8 T cells in ankylosing spondylitis. TCRdb redid the calling of the 5' RACE reads with MiXCR, one entry per CDR3 protein. Seen here are roughly 90,000 distinct CDR3 sequences, about 8% observed once, and the top ten hold roughly 9.9%. Sequencing was performed on blood, either unsorted or a sorted T cell fraction (not recorded which). The receptors derive from a male donor with ankylosing spondylitis or in good health (not recorded which).

Many counts were recorded for this clonotype. The chain joins TRBV24-1 to TRBJ2-1; 7 bases map to TRBD1. CDR3 size: 12 residues. V dropped 3 bases and J dropped 13; count of bases not matched to a gene: 5. Germline CDR1 reads KGHDR; CDR2 reads SFDVKD. The CDR3 DNA follows: TGTGCCACCAGTGATCTGGACAGGAATCAGTTCTTC. This codes for CATSDLDRNQFF.

With respect to this clonotype: A much larger clone differs from this one at a single base, so this may be a read error. The chain combines TRBV20-1 with TRBJ2-3; TRBD2 matches at 8 bases. The CDR3 covers 15 residues. The junction had 14 bases not matched to a gene; V was cut back by 8 bases and J by 4 bases. Germline V gives CDR1 DFQATT, CDR2 SNEGSKA (reference sequence). The CDR3 DNA is TGCAGTCCCGGAGGGCGGGGGGTTGGCGCAGATACGCAGTATTTT. Translated: CSPGGRGVGADTQYF.

This clonotype was seen repeatedly, ten times or more. This sequence joins TRBV20-1 and TRBJ1-1, with D perhaps TRBD1 (5 bases). V lost 1 base and J 0 bases, leaving 9 bases between the germline ends. CDR3 length equals 14 residues. Germline loops: CDR1 DFQATT, CDR2 SNEGSKA (reference sequence). Here the CDR3 reads CSARGTGLNTEAFF. The DNA of the CDR3 is TGCAGTGCTAGAGGAACAGGCCTGAACACTGAAGCTTTCTTT.

In its sample, this clonotype was seen many times. V gene TRBV4-3 combines with J gene TRBJ2-3; D is ambiguous. V shed 0 bases and J shed 4 bases, with 5 bases lying between them. Germline lookup yields CDR1 LGHNA and CDR2 YSLEER. This CDR3 spans 13 amino acids. The chain's CDR3 is CASSQERADTQYF. Written as DNA, the CDR3 is TGCGCCAGCAGCCAAGAGCGCGCAGATACGCAGTATTTT.

V gene TRBV25-1 combines with J gene TRBJ2-5; the match to TRBD2 covers 8 bases. Germline V lookup: CDR1 MGHDK, CDR2 SYGVNS. CDR3 length: 15 amino acids. Trimming at V came to 1 base and at J to 4 bases, leaving 5 bases not matched to a gene. This CDR3 is CASSEWRGAGETQYF. CDR3 in DNA: TGTGCCAGCAGTGAATGGCGGGGGGCGGGAGAGACCCAGTACTTC.

This chain joins TRBV7-9 and TRBJ1-1; no clear D. The V end lost 4 bases, the J end lost 2 bases, and 8 bases lay between the germline ends. This CDR3 region has 13 residues. Germline CDR1 SEHNR, CDR2 FQNEAQ (reference sequence). CDR3 coding DNA: TGTGCCAGCAGCTCTCTTCGAAACACTGAAGCTTTCTTT. It is translated as CASSSLRNTEAFF.

This clonotype was found many times. The chain couples TRBV7-2 to TRBJ2-7; no clear D gene. The ends were cut back, 4 bases at V and 5 bases at J, with 6 bases in the middle. The CDR3 has 11 amino acids. CDR1 and CDR2 (germline): SGHTA, FQGNSA. The CDR3 is CASSWADEQYF. The CDR3 DNA sequence: TGTGCCAGCAGCTGGGCTGACGAGCAGTACTTC.

This clonotype was seen ten or more times. J is TRBJ2-5 and V is TRBV5-1; D is unresolved. Germline loops: CDR1 SGHRS, CDR2 YFSETQ. The CDR3 loop spans 15 amino acids. With 0 bases removed from V and 6 bases from J, the gap between germline ends came to 15 bases. Here the CDR3 DNA reads TGCGCCAGCAGCTTGGGGACGACTTCCCAGAAGACCCAGTACTTC. Encoded protein: CASSLGTTSQKTQYF.

This clonotype showed up many times. The chain recombines TRBV12-3 or TRBV12-4 with TRBJ1-3; TRBD1 might be the D (6 bases). V was cut by 0 bases and J by 5 bases, with 14 bases left in between. This CDR3 region has 16 residues. The CDR3 loop reads CASSLAQGGGRNTIYF. The CDR3 DNA sequence: TGTGCCAGCAGTTTAGCCCAGGGAGGGGGAAGAAACACCATATATTTT.

The rearrangement links TRBV7-9 to TRBJ1-5, with TRBD1 matching 8 bases. The germline V gene has CDR1 SEHNR and CDR2 FQNEAQ (reference sequence). The CDR3 has 16 amino acids. J gave up 2 bases and V 6 bases, and 9 bases lay outside the gene matches. CDR3 residues: CASSFLGTGGNQPQHF. As DNA, the CDR3 is TGTGCCAGCAGTTTTCTCGGGACAGGAGGCAATCAGCCCCAGCATTTT.

The J gene is TRBJ2-1, the V gene TRBV29-1; tentative D call: TRBD2 (5 bases). V lost 3 bases and J lost 0, with 12 bases in between. The CDR3 consists of 15 residues. Germline assignment: CDR1 SQVTM and CDR2 ANQGSEA. CDR3 residues: CSVDGLVSSYNEQFF. The CDR3, as DNA: TGCAGCGTTGACGGACTGGTGAGCTCCTACAATGAGCAGTTCTTC.

This clonotype appeared many times. V gene TRBV9 combines with J gene TRBJ2-1; 13 nucleotides agree with TRBD2. The CDR3 extends over 16 amino acids. The V segment lost 3 bases and the J segment 8 bases; nucleotides outside the gene matches: 8. The germline CDR1 and CDR2 sequences are SGDLS and YYNGEE. The DNA for the CDR3 is TGTGCCAGCAGCGAGTGGACTAGCGGGAGCATCTATGAGCAGTTCTTC. This encodes CASSEWTSGSIYEQFF. Complete variable domain (other parts from reference TRBV9 and TRBJ2-1): DSGVTQTPKHLITATGQRVTLRCSPRSGDLSVYWYQQSLDQGLQFLIQYYNGEERAKGNILERFSAQQFPDLHSELNLSSLELGDSALYFCASSEWTSGSIYEQFFGPGTRLTVL.

This clonotype was picked up many times. The chain has TRBV6-2 or TRBV6-3 and TRBJ2-1; tentatively, D is TRBD1 (5 bases). Between the trimmed V and J ends, which lost 6 bases and 12 bases, there was a span of 18 bases. This CDR3 region has 13 residues. Germline-derived CDR1 and CDR2 are MNHEY and SVGEGT. The CDR3 DNA is TGTGCCAGCAGCCCAGGGTCCCCTAAAGGGCAGTTCTTC. Translated, it gives CASSPGSPKGQFF.

The rearrangement joins TRBV6-2 or TRBV6-3 to TRBJ2-7; tentative D call: TRBD2 (6 bases). The V gene lost 5 bases and the J gene lost 1 base, with 15 bases spanning the gap. The V gene's germline CDR1 is MNHEY and CDR2 SVGEGT. CDR3 length: 15 residues. Here the CDR3 reads CASSRYGTPSYEQYF. For the CDR3, the DNA is TGTGCCAGCAGTCGCTACGGGACTCCATCCTACGAGCAGTACTTC.

This clonotype has at least ten counts. The gene calls are TRBV5-1 and TRBJ1-2, with D unresolved. This CDR3 contains 14 residues. Germline V gene data show CDR1 as SGHRS and CDR2 as YFSETQ. V was clipped by 1 base and J by 2 bases, with 9 bases between them. The CDR3 sequence: CASSLSGLNYGYTF. CDR3 sequence (DNA): TGCGCCAGCAGCTTGAGCGGCCTCAACTATGGCTACACCTTC.

This clonotype came up many times. The rearrangement joins TRBV4-2 to TRBJ1-6; no definite D call. Germline CDR1 and CDR2: LGHNA and YNFKEQ. CDR3 length: 17 residues. V dropped 0 bases and J dropped 0 bases, with 9 bases sitting between them. CDR3 sequence: CASSQDPTSSYNSPLHF. In DNA form, the CDR3 reads TGTGCCAGCAGCCAAGATCCTACAAGCTCCTATAATTCACCCCTCCACTTT.

This clonotype was recorded many times. The chain carries TRBV29-1 and TRBJ2-1; possible D gene TRBD1, 6 bases. The V and J ends lost 7 bases and 3 bases respectively, with 10 bases between them. Germline CDR1 SQVTM, CDR2 ANQGSEA. The length of the CDR3 is 12 residues. In DNA form, the CDR3 reads TGCAGCGAAGGACAGAACTACAATGAGCAGTTCTTC. Its translation: CSEGQNYNEQFF.